Sequencing of this T cell receptor (beta chain) was carried out in a study of blood T cells in healthy people across ages. Points on this clonotype: What it binds is not known.

Together with a sample-barcoded 5' primer, a J-beta primer mix was included in a second PCR lasting roughly 6 to 12 cycles. At least 2.5 million CDR3-containing paired-end reads were obtained per sample. MiXCR, applied by TCRdb to the 5' RACE reads, yields one record per CDR3 protein. The sample has 980,000 or so distinct CDR3 sequences; 48% are singletons. Study results and limitations: Estimated diversity, derived from one million T cells, was regarded as an underestimate. Naive T cell percentage showed a strong correlation with TCR beta diversity.

This sequence originates from a man aged 30 to 39 in good health. The sample consisted of blood.

CDR3 coding DNA: TGCAGTGCCACAGGTGAAAACTCCTACGAGCAGTACTTC. As protein: CSATGENSYEQYF. The V and J genes are TRBV20-1 and TRBJ2-7, with D maybe TRBD1 (5 bases). V was pared by 6 bases and J by 0 bases, with 12 bases between. Germline-derived CDR1 and CDR2 are DFQATT and SNEGSKA (reference sequence). The CDR3 runs 13 residues.